These 8 T cell receptor beta chains were all obtained from the same sample, sequenced in a study of T cells after yellow fever vaccination. TCRdb recomputed calls from the 5' RACE reads with MiXCR, one row per CDR3 protein. The data show hundreds of thousands of distinct CDR3 sequences, approximately 12% seen once. Sequenced material: PBMCs, taken on the day of the yellow fever booster vaccination. The receptor set was obtained from a man aged 25-45 years who received the YFV17D yellow fever vaccine.

In nucleotides, the CDR3 is TGTGCTAGTGGTTTGCTACAAGGACTCCGGCTCCGCGAGCAGTACTTC. It encodes CASGLLQGLRLREQYF. V usage is TRBV12-5 and J usage is TRBJ2-7; a possible D gene is TRBD2 (5 bases). Germline V CDR1 and CDR2: LGHNT, FRNRAP. Trimming pared 2 bases from V and 6 bases from J, leaving 20 bases between. The CDR3 covers 16 residues.

This clonotype has only a few counts. The chain links TRBV20-1 to TRBJ1-2; D is unclear. This CDR3 is built from 13 residues. Trimming pared 2 bases from V and 8 bases from J, leaving 15 bases between. Germline CDR1 and CDR2: DFQATT and SNEGSKA (reference sequence). The CDR3: CSARFVGYQGYTF. CDR3 nucleotide sequence: TGCAGTGCTAGATTCGTCGGGTATCAGGGCTACACCTTC.

This clonotype was recorded a few times. The rearrangement uses TRBV5-4 and TRBJ2-5, with unresolved D. The CDR3 consists of 14 residues. Germline CDR1 is SGHNT and CDR2 is YYREEE (reference sequence). Deletions cut 0 bases from V and 5 bases from J, with 11 bases between. The CDR3 protein is CASSLVSSKETQYF. DNA of the CDR3: TGTGCCAGCAGCTTGGTGTCCAGCAAGGAGACCCAGTACTTC.

The chain links TRBV7-2 to TRBJ2-5, with 9 bases matching TRBD2. The germline V gene has CDR1 SGHTA and CDR2 FQGNSA. This CDR3 is built from 12 residues. In DNA, the CDR3 is TGTGTTTCTCGCGGGAGGGGAGAGACCCAGTACTTC. It encodes CVSRGRGETQYF.

The gene calls are TRBV2 and TRBJ2-1, with D possibly being TRBD1 (5 bases). Germline CDR1 is SNHLY and CDR2 is FYNNEI. Trimming left V 6 bases short and J 10 bases short, with 22 bases between. This CDR3 comprises 15 residues. The DNA for the CDR3 is TGTGCCAGCAGCTCAGGGTCGTCTTTACATCAGGAGCAGTTCTTC. As protein: CASSSGSSLHQEQFF. Drawing the rest from reference TRBV2 and TRBJ2-1, the complete variable domain is EPEVTQTPSHQVTQMGQEVILRCVPISNHLYFYWYRQILGQKVEFLVSFYNNEISEKSEIFDDQFSVERPDGSNFTLKIRSTKLEDSAMYFCASSSGSSLHQEQFFGPGTRLTVL.

This chain connects TRBV7-2 to TRBJ2-7; D remains ambiguous. In germline, CDR1 is SGHTA, CDR2 FQGNSA. Between the trimmed V and J ends, which lost 1 base and 0 bases, there was a span of 10 bases. The CDR3 consists of 15 residues. DNA of the CDR3: TGTGCCAGCAGCTTAGAGGGCGGTCTCTCCTACGAGCAGTACTTC. Translating it yields CASSLEGGLSYEQYF.

This clonotype came up a few times. The V call is TRBV20-1, the J call TRBJ1-1, with TRBD1 as a possible D gene (6 bases). V lost 2 bases and J lost 1, with 11 bases in between. The CDR3 has 14 amino acids. Germline V gene lookup returns CDR1 DFQATT and CDR2 SNEGSKA (reference sequence). DNA for the CDR3: TGCAGTGCTAGACGCGGGGGCGCGAACACTGAAGCTTTCTTT. As protein: CSARRGGANTEAFF.

This clonotype turned up a few times. The chain joins TRBV7-2 to TRBJ2-3; D gene ambiguous. Germline values: CDR1 SGHTA, CDR2 FQGNSA. The V gene lost 7 bases and the J gene lost 2 bases, with 16 bases spanning the gap. The CDR3 runs 15 residues. CDR3: CASTRIDRLTDTQYF. CDR3 nucleotide sequence: TGTGCCAGCACCCGGATTGATCGCCTCACAGATACGCAGTATTTT.